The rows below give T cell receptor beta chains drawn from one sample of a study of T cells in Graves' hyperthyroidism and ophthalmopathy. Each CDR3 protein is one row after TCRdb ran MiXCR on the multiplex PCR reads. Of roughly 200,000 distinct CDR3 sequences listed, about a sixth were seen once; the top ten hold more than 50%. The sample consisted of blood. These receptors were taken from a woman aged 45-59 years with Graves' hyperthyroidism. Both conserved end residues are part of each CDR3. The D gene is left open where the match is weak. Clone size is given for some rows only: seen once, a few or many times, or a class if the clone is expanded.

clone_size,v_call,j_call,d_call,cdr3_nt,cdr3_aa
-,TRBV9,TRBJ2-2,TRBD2,TGTGCCAGCAGCAACCGGGAGGTGAACACCGGGGAGCTGTTTTTT,CASSNREVNTGELFF
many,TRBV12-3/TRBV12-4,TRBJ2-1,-,TGTGCCAGCAGTACTGGCCCGAGCTCCTACAATGAGCAGTTCTTC,CASSTGPSSYNEQFF
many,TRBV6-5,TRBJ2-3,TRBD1,TGTGCCAGCAGTTACTGGGGGACAGGGGGGCCAGATACGCAGTATTTT,CASSYWGTGGPDTQYF
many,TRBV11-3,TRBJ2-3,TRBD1,TGTGCCAGCAGCTTAATAGGGGGCAGGGCAGATACGCAGTATTTT,CASSLIGGRADTQYF
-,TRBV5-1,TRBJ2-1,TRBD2,TGCGCCAGCAGCTTGTTCCTAGCGGGAGATGAGCAGTTCTTC,CASSLFLAGDEQFF
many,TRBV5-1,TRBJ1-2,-,TGCGCCAGCAGCTTGGACACAGGGAACTATGGCTACACCTTC,CASSLDTGNYGYTF
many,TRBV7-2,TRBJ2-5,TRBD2,TGTGCCAGCAGCAGAGGGACTAAGCAAGAGACCCAGTACTTC,CASSRGTKQETQYF
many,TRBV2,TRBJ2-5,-,TGTGCCAGCAGACGGGACCTGTACCAAGAGACCCAGTACTTC,CASRRDLYQETQYF
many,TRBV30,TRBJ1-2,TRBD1,TGTGCCTGGGACAGGGGGCTCGGCTATGGCTACACCTTC,CAWDRGLGYGYTF
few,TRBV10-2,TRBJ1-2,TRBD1,TGCGCCAGCAGCGAGACAGGGGATGGCTACACCTTC,CASSETGDGYTF
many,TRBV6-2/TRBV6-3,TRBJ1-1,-,TGTGCCAGCAGTTACCGGAGGGAGGGGACTGAAGCTTTCTTT,CASSYRREGTEAFF
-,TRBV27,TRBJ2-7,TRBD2,TGTGCCAGCAGTTCGCCGGGACTAGTTTTGTACGAGCAGTACTTC,CASSSPGLVLYEQYF
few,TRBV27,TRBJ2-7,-,TGTGCCAGCAGTTCCACCCCGGAGCCCTACGAGCAGTACTTC,CASSSTPEPYEQYF
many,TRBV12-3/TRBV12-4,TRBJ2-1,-,TGTGCCAGCAGTCGCGTGGGCGATGAGCAGTTCTTC,CASSRVGDEQFF
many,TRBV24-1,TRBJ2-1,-,TGTGCCACCAGTCGCAAAGAGGGTAGCTCCTACAATGAGCAGTTCTTC,CATSRKEGSSYNEQFF
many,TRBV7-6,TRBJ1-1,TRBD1,TGTGCCAGCAGCTTAACCGGGACAGTGAACACTGAAGCTTTCTTT,CASSLTGTVNTEAFF
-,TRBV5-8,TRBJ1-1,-,TGTGCCAGCAGCTTGGTTAATGACCGAAGAGCTTTCTTT,CASSLVNDRRAFF
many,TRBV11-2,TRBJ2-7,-,TGTGCCAGCAGCCCCGTGAAGATATACGAGCAGTACTTC,CASSPVKIYEQYF
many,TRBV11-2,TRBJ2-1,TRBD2,TGTGCCAGCAGCTTAGCTGGGACTACTCCAACGAATGAGCAGTTCTTC,CASSLAGTTPTNEQFF
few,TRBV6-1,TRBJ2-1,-,TGTGCCAGCAGACTGAGACTCTACAATGAGCAGTTCTTC,CASRLRLYNEQFF
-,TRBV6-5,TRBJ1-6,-,TGTGCCAGCAGTTACGGGCAGGGATATAATTCACCCCTCCACTTT,CASSYGQGYNSPLHF
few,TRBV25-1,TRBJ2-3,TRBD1,TGTGCCAGCAGTGGACAGGGGAGAACAGATACGCAGTATTTT,CASSGQGRTDTQYF
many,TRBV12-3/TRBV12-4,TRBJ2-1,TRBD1,TGTGCCAGCAGGGAGGACAGGTACAATGAGCAGTTCTTC,CASREDRYNEQFF
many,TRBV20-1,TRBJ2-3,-,TGCAGTGGAAAGTTGGGAGGACCCACAGATACGCAGTATTTT,CSGKLGGPTDTQYF
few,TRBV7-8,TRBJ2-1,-,TGTGCCAGCGGCAGGCGGGATCAGACCTACAATGAGCAGTTCTTC,CASGRRDQTYNEQFF
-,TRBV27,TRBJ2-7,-,TGTGCCAGCAGTTTTGGTCAGCTGTTCAAGTACGAGCAGTACTTC,CASSFGQLFKYEQYF
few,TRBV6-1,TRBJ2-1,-,TGTGCCAGCAGTGAAGGTCAGGGGTCCATCAATGAGCAGTTCTTC,CASSEGQGSINEQFF
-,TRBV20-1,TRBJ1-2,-,TGCAGTGCTAGACCCGCGGGTTCTTCTGGCTACACCTTC,CSARPAGSSGYTF
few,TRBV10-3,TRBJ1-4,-,TGTGCCATCAGAAGCAAAGACGCAACTAATGAAAAACTGTTTTTT,CAIRSKDATNEKLFF
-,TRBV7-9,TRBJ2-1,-,TGTGCCAGCAGCCCCCCACTAGGGGGAGGCGAGTTCTTC,CASSPPLGGGEFF
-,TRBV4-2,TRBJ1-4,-,TGTGCCAGCAGCCAAGAAGGTGGCAGGGGAGGTGAAAAACTGTTTTTT,CASSQEGGRGGEKLFF
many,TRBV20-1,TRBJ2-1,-,TGCAGTGCTCTGGTGAGGGGCCATGAGCAGTTCTTC,CSALVRGHEQFF
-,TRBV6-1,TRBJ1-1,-,TGTGCCAGCAGTGACGGGACAAATCGTAGAACTTTCTTT,CASSDGTNRRTFF
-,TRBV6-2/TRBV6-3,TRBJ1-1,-,TGTGCCAGCATGAGGCCACCGAACACTGAAGCTTTCTTT,CASMRPPNTEAFF
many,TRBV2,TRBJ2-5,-,TGTGCCAGCGGGGAGACCCAGTACTTC,CASGETQYF
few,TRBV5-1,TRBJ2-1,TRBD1,TGCGCCAGCAGCTTGGGACAGGGGAGCAATGAGCAGTTCTTC,CASSLGQGSNEQFF
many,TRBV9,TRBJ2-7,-,TGTGCCAGCAGCGTAGGGGTCACTTCCTACGAGCAGTACTTC,CASSVGVTSYEQYF
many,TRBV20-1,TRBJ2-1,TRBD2,TGCAGTGCTAGAGATCCTAGCGGCCCTATAAATGAGCAGTTCTTC,CSARDPSGPINEQFF
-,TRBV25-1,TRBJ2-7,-,TGTGCCAGCAGTGTGGGGCGGTACCCAGGGGACGAGCAGTACTTC,CASSVGRYPGDEQYF